This TCR beta chain was found in a study of Tregs in tolerant kidney transplant recipients. Method: immunoSEQ multiplex PCR; TCRdb's copy keeps in-frame clones and lacks some. The table has 85,000 to 100,000 clones, 90% to 95% seen once; the top ten hold approximately 0.5%. Per the germline V gene, CDR1 is SEHNR and CDR2 is FQNEAQ (reference sequence). Trimming cost V 7 bases and J 5 bases, with 11 bases left between them. The CDR3 is made up of 12 amino acids. This chain connects TRBV7-9 to TRBJ1-1; D perhaps matches TRBD1 (6 bases). This receptor was identified in a human donor who received a combined kidney and bone marrow transplant. The specimen was CD4+ T cells from blood, collected before the transplant. In DNA form, the CDR3 reads TGTGCCAGCAAGAACAGGGAAACTGAAGCTTTCTTT. Translation: CASKNRETEAFF.